This T cell receptor (beta chain) stems from a study of CD8 T cells in Susac syndrome. Findings of the study overall: The study conceded that its TCR sequencing and HLA analysis involved relatively few individuals.

Blood CD8+ and CD4+ T cells underwent high-throughput TCR beta sequencing. TEMRA cells were enriched by FACS, while CD8+ and CD4+ T cells were obtained through a negative isolation that was performed magnetically. As to this clonotype: The antigen is not known.

Per the germline V gene, CDR1 is SGHRS and CDR2 is YFSETQ. The CDR3 consists of 14 residues. V shed 5 bases and J 6 bases; nucleotides not matched to a gene: 7. Random hexamers were used to reverse transcribe about 0.45 to 1 ug of RNA. Across 54 Vbeta and 13 Jbeta, immunoSEQ multiplex PCR amplified TCR beta CDR3. TCRdb reprocessed the immunoSEQ multiplex PCR reads via MiXCR and lists one record per CDR3 protein. The sample consists of about 180,000 distinct CDR3 sequences, 85% to 95% of them appearing once. This chain uses TRBV5-1 with TRBJ1-1; TRBD1 matches at 10 bases. The TCR comes from a human donor with multiple sclerosis. Sequences were obtained from CD8+ T cells from PBMCs. CDR3 bases: TGCGCCAGCAGACTGGACAGGGGGGTCTCTGAAGCTTTCTTT. Encoded protein: CASRLDRGVSEAFF.